This entry lists 15 T cell receptor beta chains sequenced from one sample in a study of T cells in tuberculosis. Measured with immunoSEQ multiplex PCR; TCRdb has only the in-frame clones, and not every one. This table holds some 40,000 clones, roughly 96% found once. Sequenced: PBMCs. The receptors originated from a donor between 5 and 29 years old with latent tuberculosis or without tuberculosis infection.

The rearrangement joins TRBV29-1 to TRBJ1-1; D possibly corresponds to TRBD1 (6 bases). Trimming took 7 bases from V and 8 from J, leaving 11 bases between them. The germline V gene has CDR1 SQVTM and CDR2 ANQGSEA. The CDR3 consists of 10 residues. This CDR3 reads CSAAGTEAFF. The CDR3 DNA reads as TGCAGCGCAGCCGGGACAGAAGCTTTCTTT.

The V call is TRBV6-4, the J call TRBJ2-3; 10 bases are shared with TRBD1. The V segment lost 3 bases and the J segment 4 bases; nucleotides outside the gene matches: 7. Germline V gives CDR1 MRHNA, CDR2 SNTAGT. This CDR3 spans 16 amino acids. The CDR3 nucleotides read TGTGCCAGCAGTGAGCGGACAGGGGGGAGTCCAGATACGCAGTATTTT. Its translation is CASSERTGGSPDTQYF.

This chain joins TRBV11-3 and TRBJ2-7; TRBD1 agrees at 9 bases. This CDR3 has 15 amino acids. From germline, CDR1 is SGHNT and CDR2 YENEEA. V shed 4 bases and J 0 bases; nucleotides not matched to a gene: 4. The CDR3 is CASSSGTGSSYEQYF. The CDR3 DNA follows: TGTGCCAGCAGCTCCGGGACAGGGAGCTCCTACGAGCAGTACTTC.

V is TRBV2 and J is TRBJ2-3; tentatively, D is TRBD2 (7 bases). The V and J ends lost 4 bases and 4 bases respectively, with 24 bases between them. Looked up from germline, CDR1 is SNHLY and CDR2 is FYNNEI. The CDR3 has 18 amino acids. CDR3 in amino acids: CASSGGRSGGPTADTQYF. The CDR3 DNA reads as TGTGCCAGCAGTGGGGGAAGGTCGGGGGGCCCCACCGCAGATACGCAGTATTTT.

The gene calls are TRBV11-2 and TRBJ2-2; 9 nucleotides line up with TRBD2. J lost 2 bases, V lost 6 bases, and 4 bases had no gene match. The CDR3 is made up of 15 amino acids. Per the germline V gene, CDR1 is SGHAT and CDR2 is FQNNGV. The CDR3: CASRGLAINTGELFF. DNA of the CDR3: TGTGCCAGCAGGGGACTAGCAATAAACACCGGGGAGCTGTTTTTT.

The gene calls are TRBV7-8 and TRBJ2-7; D remains unclear. Germline assignment: CDR1 SGHVS and CDR2 FQNEAQ. Deletions cut 0 bases from V and 0 bases from J, with 6 bases between. The CDR3 runs to 14 residues. The CDR3, as DNA: TGTGCCAGCAGCTTAGCGGGCAGCTCCTACGAGCAGTACTTC. Translation: CASSLAGSSYEQYF.

This chain uses TRBV27 with TRBJ2-3, with 9 bases lining up with TRBD1. Germline CDR1 MNHEY, CDR2 SMNVEV (reference sequence). V lost 4 bases, J lost 6 bases, and 11 bases stayed unmatched. The CDR3 loop spans 16 amino acids. The CDR3: CASSSGSGTGWDTQYF. DNA for the CDR3: TGTGCCAGCAGTTCCGGGTCCGGGACAGGGTGGGATACGCAGTATTTT.

This chain joins TRBV18 and TRBJ2-5; 12 nucleotides align to TRBD2. The CDR3 covers 16 residues. The ends lost 5 bases at V and 2 bases at J; junction bases unmatched: 6. The germline V gene encodes CDR1 KGHSH and CDR2 LQKENI. The CDR3, as DNA: TGTGCCAGCTCATCCTGGACTAGCGGGGATCAAGAGACCCAGTACTTC. Its protein is CASSSWTSGDQETQYF.

V usage is TRBV5-4 and J usage is TRBJ1-3; the D gene is possibly TRBD1 (5 bases). Trimming removed 0 bases from V and 7 bases from J, with 11 bases in between. The CDR3 sequence is 14 residues long. The germline V gene encodes CDR1 SGHNT and CDR2 YYREEE (reference sequence). In nucleotides, the CDR3 is TGTGCCAGCAGCTTGGGCCAGGGTACGAACACCATATATTTT. This sequence encodes CASSLGQGTNTIYF.

V and J are TRBV15 and TRBJ1-1; D is unclear. Germline loops: CDR1 LNHNV, CDR2 YYDKDF (reference sequence). V gave up 2 bases and J gave up 1 base, with 14 bases separating them. The CDR3 extends over 16 amino acids. In DNA form, the CDR3 reads TGTGCCACCAGCAGACCTGGGGAGGGTGAGAACACTGAAGCTTTCTTT. Translated: CATSRPGEGENTEAFF.

This clone was seen once. The CDR3 region is CASMQGVENEQFF. Here the CDR3 DNA reads TGTGCCAGCATGCAGGGGGTGGAAAATGAGCAGTTCTTC. The chain recombines TRBV6-1 with TRBJ2-1; 7 nucleotides agree with TRBD1. J gave up 7 bases and V 7 bases, and 7 bases lay outside the gene matches. CDR1 and CDR2 (germline): MNHNS, SASEGT. The CDR3 is made up of 13 amino acids.

The CDR3 bases are TGTGCCAGCAAACAGGCCAGGGGGAACACTGAAGCTTTCTTT. Encoded protein: CASKQARGNTEAFF. The gene calls are TRBV28 and TRBJ1-1; a weak D match, TRBD1 (6 bases). Germline V gives CDR1 MDHEN, CDR2 SYDVKM. Trimming left V 7 bases short and J 1 base short, with 13 bases between. CDR3 length equals 14 residues.

The chain combines TRBV5-1 with TRBJ1-3; D is uncertain. The CDR3 is 13 residues long. Germline V gene lookup returns CDR1 SGHRS and CDR2 YFSETQ. Trimming shortened V by 0 bases and J by 7 bases, and 8 bases separated the two germline ends. DNA for the CDR3: TGCGCCAGCAGCTTGGCCGTCGGGAACACCATATATTTT. It yields the protein CASSLAVGNTIYF. Supplemented by reference TRBV5-1 and TRBJ1-3, the full variable domain reads KAGVTQTPRYLIKTRGQQVTLSCSPISGHRSVSWYQQTPGQGLQFLFEYFSETQRNKGNFPGRFSGRQFSNSRSEMNVSTLELGDSALYLCASSLAVGNTIYFGEGSWLTVV.

The chain combines TRBV14 with TRBJ2-5, with 8 positions matching TRBD1. J was trimmed by 5 bases and V by 1 base; bases with no gene match: 15. CDR1 is SGHDN and CDR2 is FVKESK in the germline V gene. This CDR3 contains 18 residues. The CDR3 region has the DNA TGTGCCAGCAGCCAAGGTCTCGGCCTCGGACAGGGTAGGGAGACCCAGTACTTC. Amino acid sequence: CASSQGLGLGQGRETQYF.

The rearrangement joins TRBV19 to TRBJ2-3; maybe TRBD1 (5 bases). Germline V gene sequence: CDR1 LNHDA, CDR2 SQIVND (reference sequence). This CDR3 has 14 residues. The V and J ends lost 4 bases and 0 bases respectively, with 8 bases between them. CDR3 sequence: CASSTDSSTDTQYF. The CDR3 coding sequence is TGTGCCAGTAGTACAGACAGTAGCACAGATACGCAGTATTTT.